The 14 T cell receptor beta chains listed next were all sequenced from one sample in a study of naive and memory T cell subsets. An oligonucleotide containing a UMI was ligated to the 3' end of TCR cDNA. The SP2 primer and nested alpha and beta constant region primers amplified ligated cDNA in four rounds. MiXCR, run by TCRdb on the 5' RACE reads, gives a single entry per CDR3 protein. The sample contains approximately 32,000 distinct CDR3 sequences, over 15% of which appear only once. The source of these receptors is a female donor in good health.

The CDR3 spells CASSLQVGGETQYF. The CDR3 coding sequence is TGTGCCAGCAGCTTACAGGTCGGGGGGGAGACCCAGTACTTC. The chain carries TRBV7-2 and TRBJ2-5; TRBD2 aligns across 7 bases. The germline gives CDR1 SGHTA, CDR2 FQGNSA. The V gene end was trimmed by 2 bases and the J gene end by 5 bases; junction bases not matched to a gene: 5. The CDR3 contains 14 residues. The full variable domain, in which reference TRBV7-2 and TRBJ2-5 provide the parts outside the CDR3, is GAGVSQSPSNKVTEKGKDVELRCDPISGHTALYWYRQSLGQGLEFLIYFQGNSAPDKSGLPSDRFSAERTGGSVSTLTIQRTQQEDSAVYLCASSLQVGGETQYFGPGTRLLVL.

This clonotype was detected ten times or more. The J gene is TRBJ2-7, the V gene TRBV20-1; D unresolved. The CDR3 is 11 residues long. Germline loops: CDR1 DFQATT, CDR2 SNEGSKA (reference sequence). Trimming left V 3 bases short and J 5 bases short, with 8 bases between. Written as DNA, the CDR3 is TGCAGTGCTAGTGGGCACGACGAGCAGTACTTC. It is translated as CSASGHDEQYF.

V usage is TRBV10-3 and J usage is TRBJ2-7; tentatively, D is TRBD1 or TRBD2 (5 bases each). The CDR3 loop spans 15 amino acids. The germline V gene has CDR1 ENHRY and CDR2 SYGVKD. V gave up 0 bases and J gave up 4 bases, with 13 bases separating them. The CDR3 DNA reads TGTGCCATCAGTGAGTCTACAGGACTTACGTACGAGCAGTACTTC. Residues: CAISESTGLTYEQYF.

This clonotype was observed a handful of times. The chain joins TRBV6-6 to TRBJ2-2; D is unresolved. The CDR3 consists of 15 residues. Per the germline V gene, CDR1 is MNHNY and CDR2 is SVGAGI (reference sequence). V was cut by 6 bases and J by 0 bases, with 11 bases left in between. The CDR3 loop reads CASSIGPSNTGELFF. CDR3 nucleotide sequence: TGTGCCAGCAGCATAGGGCCTTCGAACACCGGGGAGCTGTTTTTT.

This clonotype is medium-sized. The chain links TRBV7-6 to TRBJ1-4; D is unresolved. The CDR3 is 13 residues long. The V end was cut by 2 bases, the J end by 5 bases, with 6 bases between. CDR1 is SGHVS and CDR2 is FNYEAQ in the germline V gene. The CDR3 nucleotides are TGTGCCAGCAGCTTAAGGGAGAATGAAAAACTGTTTTTT. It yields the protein CASSLRENEKLFF.

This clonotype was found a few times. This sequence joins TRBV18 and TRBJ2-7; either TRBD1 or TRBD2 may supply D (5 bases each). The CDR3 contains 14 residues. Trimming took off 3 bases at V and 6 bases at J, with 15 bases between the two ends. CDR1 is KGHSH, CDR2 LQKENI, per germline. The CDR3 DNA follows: TGTGCCAGCTCACCTGGTAGAGGGGTCGTCGAGCAGTACTTC. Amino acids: CASSPGRGVVEQYF.

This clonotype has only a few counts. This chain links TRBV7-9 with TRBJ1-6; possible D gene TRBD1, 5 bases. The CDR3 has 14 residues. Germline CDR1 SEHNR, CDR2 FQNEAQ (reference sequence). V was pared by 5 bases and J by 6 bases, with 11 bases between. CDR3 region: CASSVGPTNSPLHF. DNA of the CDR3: TGTGCCAGCAGCGTGGGACCGACTAATTCACCCCTCCACTTT.

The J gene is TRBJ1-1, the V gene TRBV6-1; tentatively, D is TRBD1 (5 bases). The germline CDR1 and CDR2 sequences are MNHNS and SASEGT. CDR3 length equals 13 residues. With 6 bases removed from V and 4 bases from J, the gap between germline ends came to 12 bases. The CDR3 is CASSQGLGTEAFF. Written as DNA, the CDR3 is TGTGCCAGCAGCCAGGGTTTGGGCACTGAAGCTTTCTTT.

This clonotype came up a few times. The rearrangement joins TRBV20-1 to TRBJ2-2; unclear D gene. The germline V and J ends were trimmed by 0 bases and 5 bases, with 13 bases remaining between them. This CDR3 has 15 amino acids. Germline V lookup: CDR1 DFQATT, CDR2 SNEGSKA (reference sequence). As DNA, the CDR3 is TGCAGTGCTAGAGATCCAACGAGAGGAACCGGGGAGCTGTTTTTT. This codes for CSARDPTRGTGELFF.

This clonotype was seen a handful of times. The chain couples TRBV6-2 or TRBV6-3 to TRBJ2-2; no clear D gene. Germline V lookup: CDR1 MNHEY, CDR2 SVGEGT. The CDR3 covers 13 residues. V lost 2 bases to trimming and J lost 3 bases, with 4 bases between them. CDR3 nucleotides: TGTGCCAGCAGTTACGTGGACACCGGGGAGCTGTTTTTT. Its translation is CASSYVDTGELFF.

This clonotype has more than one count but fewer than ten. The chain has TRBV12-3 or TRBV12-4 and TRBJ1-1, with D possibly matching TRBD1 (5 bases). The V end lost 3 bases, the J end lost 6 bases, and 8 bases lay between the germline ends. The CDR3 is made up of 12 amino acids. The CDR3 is CASSFSRAEAFF. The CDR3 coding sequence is TGTGCCAGCAGTTTTAGCAGGGCTGAAGCTTTCTTT.

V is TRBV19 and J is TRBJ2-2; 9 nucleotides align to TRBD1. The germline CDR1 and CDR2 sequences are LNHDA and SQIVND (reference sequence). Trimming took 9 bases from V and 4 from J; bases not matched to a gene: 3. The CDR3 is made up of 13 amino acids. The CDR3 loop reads CASGGQGTGELFF. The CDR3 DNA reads TGTGCCAGCGGGGGACAGGGCACCGGGGAGCTGTTTTTT.

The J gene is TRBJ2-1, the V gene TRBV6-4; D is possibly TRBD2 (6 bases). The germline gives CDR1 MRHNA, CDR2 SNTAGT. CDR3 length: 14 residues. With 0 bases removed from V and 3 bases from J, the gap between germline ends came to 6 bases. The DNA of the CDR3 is TGTGCCAGCAGTGACTCAGCGGGCTACAATGAGCAGTTCTTC. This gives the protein CASSDSAGYNEQFF.

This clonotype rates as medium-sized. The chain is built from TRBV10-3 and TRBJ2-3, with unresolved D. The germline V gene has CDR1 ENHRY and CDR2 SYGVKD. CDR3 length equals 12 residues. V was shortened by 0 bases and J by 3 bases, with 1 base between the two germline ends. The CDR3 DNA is TGTGCCATCAGTGAGTCGACAGATACGCAGTATTTT. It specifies CAISESTDTQYF.